The present T cell receptor beta chain was sequenced within a study of control samples from healthy donors and cancer patients. CDR3 length: 12 amino acids. Trimming took off 3 bases at V and 7 bases at J, with 7 bases between the two ends. The germline CDR1 and CDR2 sequences are MNHNS and SASEGT. Repertoires were generated with immunoSEQ multiplex PCR, while TCRdb's copy carries only in-frame clones and drops some. This table holds about 150,000 clones, under 90% found once. The source is a man aged 25 to 45 in good health. The chain joins TRBV6-1 to TRBJ1-5, with D unclear. Sample: blood. The DNA for the CDR3 is TGTGCCAGCAGTGACGGGGTGCAGCCCCAGCATTTT. This codes for CASSDGVQPQHF.